This T cell receptor (beta chain) originates from a study of regulatory T cells in long-lasting Graves disease. Researchers made TCR beta libraries by using iRepertoire HTBI primers and running Arm-PCR on CDR3 regions. As processed by the authors: Analysis of the samples identified 60 to 75 TRBV and 14 TRBJ segments. MiXCR, applied by TCRdb to the multiplex PCR reads, yields one record per CDR3 protein. TCRdb, not the original authors, processed these V and J calls. The sample contains about 430,000 distinct CDR3 sequences, roughly a fifth of which appear only once. There are many counts of this clonotype. This sample's time point: persistent/refractory GD, antithyroid drugs over 5 years with positive TRAb. There was RNA extracted from PBMCs, and the TCR library was made from it. The sample in question was peripheral blood mononuclear cells (PBMCs), obtained when the disease was refractory, from a patient treated with antithyroid drugs. This receptor was taken from a female donor with Graves disease.

CDR3 sequence reads: CASSPGLNEQYF. The CDR3 DNA sequence: TGTGCCAGCAGTCCCGGACTGAACGAGCAGTACTTC. This chain uses TRBV28 with TRBJ2-7, with D tentatively TRBD2 (5 bases). Between the trimmed V and J ends, which lost 5 bases and 5 bases, there was a span of 10 bases. The CDR3 has 12 residues. From germline, CDR1 is MDHEN and CDR2 SYDVKM.